This T cell receptor beta chain was identified in a study of T cell repertoires in cytomegalovirus infection. The germline V and J ends were trimmed by 12 bases and 6 bases, with 29 bases remaining between them. Germline V gene data show CDR1 as KGHDR and CDR2 as SFDVKD. CDR3 length: 17 amino acids. This clonotype was found a few times. No antigen is known for it. One entry per CDR3 protein, called by TCRdb with MiXCR from the reads. The table has 700,000 to 900,000 distinct CDR3 sequences, almost 30% seen once. Points from the study as a whole: HLA-C-restricted CMV clonotypes gave the most frequent clonotype in two of eight donors. Of the TCR beta families, the public ones yielded a cumulative frequency that identified carriers of CMV plus the relevant HLA.

J is TRBJ2-4 and V is TRBV24-1; D not certain. The sequence was obtained from a human donor in good health (CMV status not recorded). Some clones in this sample may be carry-over from other donors' samples. Here the sequenced sample was cultured CD8+ T cells from PBMCs, taken from culture after CMV antigen stimulation. This CDR3 is CAARLGFFPSVGNIQYF. The CDR3 DNA is TGTGCCGCAAGACTCGGGTTTTTCCCCTCAGTCGGAAACATTCAGTACTTC.